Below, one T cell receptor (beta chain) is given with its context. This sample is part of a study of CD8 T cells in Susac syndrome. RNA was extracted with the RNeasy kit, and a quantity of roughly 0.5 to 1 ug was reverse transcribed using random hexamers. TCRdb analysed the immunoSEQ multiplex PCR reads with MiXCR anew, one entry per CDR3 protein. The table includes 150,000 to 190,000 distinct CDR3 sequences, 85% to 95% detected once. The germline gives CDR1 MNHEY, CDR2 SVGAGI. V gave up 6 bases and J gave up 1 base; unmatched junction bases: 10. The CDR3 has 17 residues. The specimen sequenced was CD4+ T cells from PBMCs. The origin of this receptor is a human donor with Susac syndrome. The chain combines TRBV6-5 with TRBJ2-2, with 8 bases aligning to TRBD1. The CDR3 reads CASSLAHGQGNTGELFF. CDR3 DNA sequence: TGTGCCAGCAGCTTAGCGCACGGACAGGGGAACACCGGGGAGCTGTTTTTT.